The rows below give T cell receptor beta chains drawn from one sample of a study of shared clonotypes between healthy human individuals. TCRdb's copy holds only in-frame clones and misses some; the assay was immunoSEQ multiplex PCR. The data show some 550,000 clones, less than 98% seen once. The sample taken for sequencing was naive CD4+ T cells sorted from blood. Every receptor here comes from a woman in her 30s in good health. The CDR3 runs from the conserved cysteine through the conserved F or W. A D gene is named only where the DNA matches it firmly. A row's size may be missing; if present it is once, few, many or a size class.

clone_size	v_call	j_call	d_call	cdr3_aa	cdr3_nt
-	TRBV10-2	TRBJ1-5	TRBD1	CASSDGQAATQPQHF	TGCGCCAGCAGTGACGGACAGGCCGCTACTCAGCCCCAGCATTTT
-	TRBV28	TRBJ1-5	-	CASSSDGTIQPQHF	TGTGCCAGCAGCTCGGACGGAACGATTCAGCCCCAGCATTTT
-	TRBV2	TRBJ1-5	-	CASSEGRGNQPQHF	TGTGCCAGCAGTGAAGGCAGGGGTAATCAGCCCCAGCATTTT
-	TRBV28	TRBJ2-7	TRBD2	CASSLVGGLAGFYEQYF	TGTGCCAGCAGTTTAGTAGGGGGACTAGCGGGGTTTTACGAGCAGTACTTC
once	TRBV4-2	TRBJ2-1	-	CASSQGDSGNEQFF	TGTGCCAGCAGCCAAGGGGATAGCGGTAATGAGCAGTTCTTC
-	TRBV27	TRBJ2-2	TRBD1	CASSPYRGNTGELFF	TGTGCCAGCAGCCCGTACAGGGGGAACACCGGGGAGCTGTTTTTT
-	TRBV6-6	TRBJ1-2	TRBD1	CASSYEGAYGYTF	TGTGCCAGCAGTTACGAGGGGGCTTATGGCTACACCTTC
-	TRBV19	TRBJ1-5	-	CASSLDGNQPQHF	TGTGCCAGTAGTTTAGATGGCAATCAGCCCCAGCATTTT
few	TRBV10-3	TRBJ2-2	TRBD1	CAIQDRGSGELFF	TGTGCCATACAGGACAGGGGTTCCGGGGAGCTGTTTTTT
-	TRBV27	TRBJ2-2	-	CASSFRGTGELFF	TGTGCCAGCAGTTTTAGGGGGACCGGGGAGCTGTTTTTT
once	TRBV27	TRBJ2-7	-	CASSHTSAGFEQYF	TGTGCCAGCAGCCACACCTCGGCTGGGTTCGAGCAGTACTTC
-	TRBV12-5	TRBJ2-1	-	CASGTLNRHEQFF	TGTGCTAGTGGTACCTTAAACCGACATGAGCAGTTCTTC
-	TRBV27	TRBJ1-1	-	CASSLSQAGPVNTEAFF	TGTGCCAGCAGTTTATCCCAAGCGGGACCCGTGAACACTGAAGCTTTCTTT
-	TRBV23-1	TRBJ2-1	TRBD1	CASSQLGTGKFNEQFF	TGCGCCAGCAGCCAGCTAGGGACAGGGAAATTCAATGAGCAGTTCTTC
-	TRBV27	TRBJ2-7	TRBD1	CASSTNRQGRSEQYF	TGTGCCAGCAGCACTAATAGACAGGGTCGGAGCGAGCAGTACTTC
-	TRBV7-2	TRBJ1-1	-	CASRSYQGTEAFF	TGTGCCAGCAGGTCTTACCAGGGCACTGAAGCTTTCTTT
few	TRBV7-9	TRBJ1-2	TRBD1	CASSSMGQGRHGYTF	TGTGCCAGCAGCTCGATGGGACAGGGGCGGCATGGCTACACCTTC
-	TRBV28	TRBJ2-7	-	CASSAAGTGSYEQYF	TGTGCCAGCAGCGCTGCCGGGACTGGGAGCTACGAGCAGTACTTC
-	TRBV18	TRBJ2-5	-	CASSPPIPEKQETQYF	TGTGCCAGCTCACCACCAATCCCGGAAAAACAAGAGACCCAGTACTTC
-	TRBV19	TRBJ2-7	TRBD2	CASSSAGGYEQYF	TGTGCCAGTAGTTCCGCGGGGGGCTACGAGCAGTACTTC
once	TRBV10-2	TRBJ2-2	-	CASQPRSGTWNTGELFF	TGCGCCAGCCAGCCCCGATCCGGGACATGGAACACCGGGGAGCTGTTTTTT
-	TRBV5-1	TRBJ1-5	TRBD1	CASSLSRDRRLNGNQPQHF	TGCGCCAGCAGCTTGAGTAGGGACAGGAGGTTGAATGGCAATCAGCCCCAGCATTTT